These 24 T cell receptor beta chains share one sample of origin, sequenced in a study of cytomegalovirus exposure and HLA in healthy donors. PCR amplification relied on 60 Vbeta primers (plus 13 Jbeta primers). Only in-frame clones appear in the TCRdb table, and some are missing; sequencing was by immunoSEQ multiplex PCR. The sample records roughly 160,000 clones, about two thirds being singletons. Material for sequencing was PBMCs. The source is a woman in her 30s in good health and CMV-seronegative.

The rearrangement uses TRBV4-3 and TRBJ2-3, with a tentative D call TRBD2 (6 bases). Germline V lookup: CDR1 LGHNA, CDR2 YSLEER. V lost 0 bases, J lost 6 bases, and 13 bases lay in between. The length of the CDR3 is 15 residues. The CDR3: CASSQEFSGWDTQYF. The CDR3 nucleotides are TGCGCCAGCAGCCAAGAGTTTAGCGGATGGGATACGCAGTATTTT.

The rearrangement joins TRBV30 to TRBJ2-7; TRBD2 is a possible D gene (5 bases). The CDR3 consists of 12 residues. Trimming took off 0 bases at V and 4 bases at J, with 7 bases between the two ends. The germline CDR1 and CDR2 sequences are GTSNPN and SVGIG (reference sequence). The CDR3 region has the DNA TGTGCCTGGAGTGTGGGAGCTTACGAGCAGTACTTC. The encoded protein is CAWSVGAYEQYF.

The chain joins TRBV6-4 to TRBJ2-5; D is uncertain. The germline V gene has CDR1 MRHNA and CDR2 SNTAGT. V was clipped by 7 bases and J by 0 bases, with 18 bases between them. This CDR3 is built from 16 residues. CDR3 nucleotides: TGTGCCAGCACCCCCCGTCCGCTAAAGAACCAAGAGACCCAGTACTTC. Encoded protein: CASTPRPLKNQETQYF.

The sample holds a few counts of this clone. The chain joins TRBV2 to TRBJ2-1; a weak D match, TRBD1 (5 bases). The CDR3 consists of 12 residues. V lost 3 bases, J lost 9 bases, and 9 bases lay in between. Per germline, CDR1 SNHLY and CDR2 FYNNEI. The CDR3 DNA follows: TGTGCCAGCAGTGACAGGGATGGTGAGCAGTTCTTC. Its protein is CASSDRDGEQFF.

The rearrangement links TRBV15 to TRBJ1-5, with D perhaps TRBD1 (6 bases). Trimming shortened V by 5 bases and J by 2 bases, and 16 bases separated the two germline ends. CDR1 and CDR2 (germline): LNHNV, YYDKDF (reference sequence). This CDR3 comprises 16 residues. The CDR3 protein is CATSDPPGGGNQPQHF. Written as DNA, the CDR3 is TGTGCCACCAGCGACCCCCCGGGGGGCGGCAATCAGCCCCAGCATTTT.

The rearrangement links TRBV16 to TRBJ2-5; weak D call: TRBD2 (5 bases). CDR1 and CDR2 from the germline V gene are KGHSY and FQNENV. This CDR3 has 13 residues. V lost 6 bases to trimming and J lost 6 bases, with 14 bases between them. The CDR3 bases are TGTGCCAGCAGACCAGACGTGACTAAGACCCAGTACTTC. Translating gives CASRPDVTKTQYF.

The genes are TRBV4-1 and TRBJ2-1, with TRBD2 identical over 16 bases. V shed 4 bases and J 2 bases; nucleotides not matched to a gene: 8. Looked up from germline, CDR1 is MGHRA and CDR2 is YSYEKL. The CDR3 sequence is 19 residues long. CDR3 sequence (DNA): TGCGCCAGCAGCCCTTCCGGGACTAGCGGGAGGGGAACCTACAATGAGCAGTTCTTC. As protein: CASSPSGTSGRGTYNEQFF.

The chain combines TRBV15 with TRBJ2-5, with TRBD2 matching 8 bases. V dropped 0 bases and J dropped 3; count of bases not matched to a gene: 9. The germline V gene encodes CDR1 LNHNV and CDR2 YYDKDF (reference sequence). This CDR3 is built from 17 residues. CDR3 sequence reads: CATSRDSLAGYKETQYF. The CDR3 nucleotides are TGTGCCACCAGCAGAGATAGTCTAGCGGGTTATAAAGAGACCCAGTACTTC.

DNA for the CDR3: TGTGCCAGCAGCTCTAGGCTCGCAGATACGCAGTATTTT. Amino acid sequence: CASSSRLADTQYF. The chain carries TRBV7-9 and TRBJ2-3; D gene uncertain. CDR3 size: 13 residues. Trimming took 4 bases from V and 4 from J, leaving 9 bases between them. Germline CDR1 reads SEHNR; CDR2 reads FQNEAQ (reference sequence).

The chain employs TRBV2 and TRBJ1-3; a possible D gene is TRBD1 (5 bases). The CDR3 totals 14 residues. Germline V gene sequence: CDR1 SNHLY, CDR2 FYNNEI. V was cut by 2 bases and J by 8 bases, with 13 bases left in between. The DNA of the CDR3 is TGTGCCAGCAGTGAAAGACAGCATCTTGACACCATATATTTT. Amino acid sequence: CASSERQHLDTIYF.

The chain employs TRBV5-1 and TRBJ1-2; D remains ambiguous. From germline, CDR1 is SGHRS and CDR2 YFSETQ. V gave up 3 bases and J gave up 8 bases, with 23 bases separating them. The CDR3 totals 16 residues. The CDR3 region is CASSSIGGQADPGYTF. CDR3 sequence (DNA): TGCGCCAGCAGCTCCATCGGTGGGCAGGCTGACCCAGGCTACACCTTC.

This clone was detected a few times. The J gene is TRBJ2-2, the V gene TRBV18; 7 bases line up with TRBD2. The J segment lost 0 bases and the V segment lost 6 bases, leaving 7 bases of the junction unmatched. Germline-derived CDR1 and CDR2 are KGHSH and LQKENI. The CDR3 runs to 16 residues. The CDR3 coding sequence is TGTGCCAGCTCGTCGAGGGGAGGGCCGAACACCGGGGAGCTGTTTTTT. This translates into CASSSRGGPNTGELFF.

The chain recombines TRBV29-1 with TRBJ1-5, with 9 bases lining up with TRBD1. There are 13 residues in the CDR3. Trimming cost V 7 bases and J 2 bases; bases outside gene matches: 3. Germline V lookup: CDR1 SQVTM, CDR2 ANQGSEA. CDR3 bases: TGCAGCGCGGGACAGGGAGGCAATCAGCCCCAGCATTTT. This gives the protein CSAGQGGNQPQHF.

This clone showed up just once. The chain combines TRBV19 with TRBJ1-2, with D hard to call. Trimming left V 0 bases short and J 8 bases short, with 10 bases between. CDR1 is LNHDA, CDR2 SQIVND, per germline (reference sequence). The CDR3 extends over 13 amino acids. The CDR3 protein is CASSIDHGYGYTF. The CDR3 nucleotides read TGTGCCAGTAGTATAGATCACGGTTACGGCTACACCTTC.

This clone was seen a handful of times. The rearrangement links TRBV7-2 to TRBJ1-6; D possibly corresponds to TRBD1 (6 bases). In germline, CDR1 is SGHTA, CDR2 FQGNSA. The CDR3 is 16 amino acids. V shed 5 bases and J shed 9 bases, with 20 bases lying between them. CDR3 bases: TGTGCCAGCAGCCCTCGCCGGACAGCCGGTGGTTCACCCCTCCACTTT. This gives the protein CASSPRRTAGGSPLHF.

The chain uses TRBV28 and TRBJ1-1, with 9 bases lining up with TRBD1. J gave up 0 bases and V 6 bases, and 11 bases lay outside the gene matches. Germline V gives CDR1 MDHEN, CDR2 SYDVKM. The CDR3 is 17 residues long. CDR3 residues: CASRKSPGQGLNTEAFF. In DNA, the CDR3 is TGTGCCAGCAGAAAGTCCCCGGGACAGGGTTTGAACACTGAAGCTTTCTTT.

The rearrangement joins TRBV28 to TRBJ1-4; maybe TRBD1 (6 bases). This CDR3 is 14 amino acids long. With 10 bases removed from V and 6 bases from J, the gap between germline ends came to 18 bases. Germline V gene data show CDR1 as MDHEN and CDR2 as SYDVKM. CDR3 sequence (DNA): TGTGCCACTTTCCTAACAGGGATTGATGAAAAACTGTTTTTT. Protein product: CATFLTGIDEKLFF.

The chain uses TRBV7-2 and TRBJ2-1, with D tentatively TRBD2 (7 bases). The CDR3 is 13 residues long. Germline V gene data show CDR1 as SGHTA and CDR2 as FQGNSA. Trimming pared 3 bases from V and 16 bases from J, leaving 19 bases between. Here the CDR3 reads CASSFRGGDPQFF. CDR3 DNA: TGTGCCAGCAGCTTTAGAGGGGGGGACCCGCAATTCTTC.

This clone was observed a few times. The rearrangement uses TRBV9 and TRBJ2-7; D possibly corresponds to TRBD2 (5 bases). The CDR3 has 13 residues. Between the trimmed V and J ends, which lost 0 bases and 3 bases, there was a span of 7 bases. The germline gives CDR1 SGDLS, CDR2 YYNGEE. In nucleotides, the CDR3 is TGTGCCAGCAGCGTAGATGACTACTACGAGCAGTACTTC. Translation: CASSVDDYYEQYF.

This chain links TRBV4-2 with TRBJ1-5; 8 bases map to TRBD1. V lost 3 bases and J lost 5; bases outside the gene matches: 9. Germline-derived CDR1 and CDR2 are LGHNA and YNFKEQ. CDR3 length: 16 residues. CDR3 loop: CASSQTRDRGYQPQHF. The CDR3 DNA follows: TGTGCCAGCAGCCAGACCCGAGACAGGGGATATCAGCCCCAGCATTTT.

J is TRBJ2-1 and V is TRBV9; TRBD1 is a possible D gene (6 bases). V was trimmed by 0 bases and J by 6 bases, leaving 10 bases between them. The CDR3 loop spans 14 amino acids. CDR1 SGDLS and CDR2 YYNGEE come from the germline V gene. CDR3 in amino acids: CASSVGQGFNEQFF. The CDR3, as DNA: TGTGCCAGCAGCGTAGGGCAGGGGTTCAATGAGCAGTTCTTC.

V usage is TRBV5-1 and J usage is TRBJ2-5; the D is unclear. The CDR3 runs 15 residues. Germline V lookup: CDR1 SGHRS, CDR2 YFSETQ. The germline V and J ends were trimmed by 0 bases and 5 bases, with 14 bases remaining between them. CDR3 sequence (DNA): TGCGCCAGCAGCTTGGCCCTAGGCGTGGGTGAGACCCAGTACTTC. The encoded protein is CASSLALGVGETQYF.

This clone was found a few times. The J gene is TRBJ2-2, the V gene TRBV4-3, with 8 bases identical to TRBD2. CDR1 is LGHNA, CDR2 YSLEER, per germline. V shed 4 bases and J 2 bases; nucleotides not matched to a gene: 6. The CDR3 length is 16 residues. In DNA, the CDR3 is TGCGCCAGCAGCCCTCATACTAGCGGAAACACCGGGGAGCTGTTTTTT. This translates into CASSPHTSGNTGELFF.

This clone came up once. The rearrangement links TRBV7-2 to TRBJ1-4; D call uncertain. V was pared by 1 base and J by 8 bases, with 17 bases between. Germline V gives CDR1 SGHTA, CDR2 FQGNSA. There are 16 residues in the CDR3. The CDR3 loop reads CASSLETGTSVEKLFF. In DNA, the CDR3 is TGTGCCAGCAGCTTAGAGACGGGTACCTCGGTGGAAAAACTGTTTTTT.